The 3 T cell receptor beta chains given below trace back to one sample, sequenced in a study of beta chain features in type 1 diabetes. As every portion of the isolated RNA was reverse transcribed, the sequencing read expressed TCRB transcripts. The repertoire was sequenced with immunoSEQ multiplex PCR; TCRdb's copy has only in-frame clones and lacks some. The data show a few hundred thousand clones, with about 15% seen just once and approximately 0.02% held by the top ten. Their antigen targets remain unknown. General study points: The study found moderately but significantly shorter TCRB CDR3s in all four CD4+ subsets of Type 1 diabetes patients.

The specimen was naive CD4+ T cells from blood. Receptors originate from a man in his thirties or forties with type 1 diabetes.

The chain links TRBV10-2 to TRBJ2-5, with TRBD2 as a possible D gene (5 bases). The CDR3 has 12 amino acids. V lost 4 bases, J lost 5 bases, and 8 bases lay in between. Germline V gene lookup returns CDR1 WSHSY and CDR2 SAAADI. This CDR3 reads CASSASRETQYF. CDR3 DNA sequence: TGCGCCAGCAGTGCTAGCCGGGAGACCCAGTACTTC.

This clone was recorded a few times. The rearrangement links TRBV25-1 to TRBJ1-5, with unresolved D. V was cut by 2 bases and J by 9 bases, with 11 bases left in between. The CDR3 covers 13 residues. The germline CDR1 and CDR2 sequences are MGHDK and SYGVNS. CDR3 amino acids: CASSEGDLRPQHF. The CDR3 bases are TGTGCCAGCAGTGAAGGAGATTTAAGGCCCCAGCATTTT.

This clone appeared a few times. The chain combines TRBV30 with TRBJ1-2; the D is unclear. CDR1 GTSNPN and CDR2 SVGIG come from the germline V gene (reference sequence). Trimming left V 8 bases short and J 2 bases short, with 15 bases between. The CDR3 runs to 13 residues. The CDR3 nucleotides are TGTGCCGGCAACTACAACAACAACTATGGCTACACCTTC. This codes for CAGNYNNNYGYTF.